This T cell receptor (beta chain) originates from a study of early T cells in non-severe SARS-CoV-2 infection. Looking at the study overall: The authors sequenced bulk RNA from unsorted whole blood, leaving chains unpaired. Study-wide findings and caveats: Missing private and CD4 specificities, VDJdb matching favored anti-spike CD8 responses.

Molecules of cDNA were individually given unique molecular identifiers that were attached to them. TCRdb redid the calling of the 5' RACE reads with MiXCR, one entry per CDR3 protein. The sample has about 36,000 distinct CDR3 sequences, around 6.5% seen once. This clonotype was counted at least ten times. Its cognate antigen is unknown. Germline is not matched at one junction end, which may reflect a read error. Germline loops: CDR1 MNHEY, CDR2 SVGAGI. This CDR3 spans 13 amino acids. The chain carries TRBV6-5 and TRBJ2-1, with 8 bases aligning to TRBD1. The source material was whole blood, sampled at baseline. The clonotype comes from an adult who was a healthcare worker with PCR-confirmed SARS-CoV-2 infection or an uninfected control (not recorded which). The CDR3 loop is CASSSTDRGSVAF. The CDR3 nucleotides read TGTGCCAGCAGTTCGACCGACAGGGGATCGGTCGCCTTC.